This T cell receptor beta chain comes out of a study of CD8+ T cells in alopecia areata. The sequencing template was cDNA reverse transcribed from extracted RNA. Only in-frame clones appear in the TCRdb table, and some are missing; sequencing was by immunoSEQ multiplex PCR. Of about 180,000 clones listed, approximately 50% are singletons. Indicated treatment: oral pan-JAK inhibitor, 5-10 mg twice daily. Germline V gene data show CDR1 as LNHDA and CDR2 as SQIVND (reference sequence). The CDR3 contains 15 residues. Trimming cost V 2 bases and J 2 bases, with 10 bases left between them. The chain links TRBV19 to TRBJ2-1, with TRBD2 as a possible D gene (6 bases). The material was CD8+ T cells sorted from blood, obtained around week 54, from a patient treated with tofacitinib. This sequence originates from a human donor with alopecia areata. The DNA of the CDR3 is TGTGCCAGTAGTATAAGTGGGGGGACCTACAATGAGCAGTTCTTC. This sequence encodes CASSISGGTYNEQFF.